This T cell receptor (beta chain) came from a study of blood T cell repertoires in COVID-19. Study information: Italy, Spain and the United States were the sources of the convalescent and acute COVID-19 samples. T cells, B-cell-depleted T cells, or PBMCs provided the cDNA or gDNA that served as material.

The V gene lost 1 base and the J gene lost 7 bases, with 12 bases spanning the gap. CDR1 is LNHDA and CDR2 is SQIVND in the germline V gene (reference sequence). The length of the CDR3 is 14 residues. TCRdb's table, derived via immunoSEQ multiplex PCR, lists solely in-frame clones and lacks some. In the table there are 60,000 or so clones, 80% to 90% of which are singletons. This TCR came from an elderly man with acute or convalescent COVID-19. The material sequenced was peripheral blood. V gene TRBV19 combines with J gene TRBJ2-3, with D possibly being TRBD2 (7 bases). CDR3 coding DNA: TGTGCCAGTAGTATAGCGGGGGGCCGGAATACGCAGTATTTT. Its translation: CASSIAGGRNTQYF.